This TCR beta chain was obtained from a study of shared clonotypes between healthy human individuals. Whole-study findings and limits: For sorted subsets, rarefaction showed incomplete sequencing despite large depth. Deeper or shallower sequencing was expected to change how clonotypes are shared among donors. Non-shared clonotypes showed lower generation probabilities than clonotypes common to all four donors.

The data were produced by immunoSEQ multiplex PCR, yet TCRdb's version contains in-frame clones alone and is incomplete. The data show hundreds of thousands of clones, about 96% seen once. The V gene's germline CDR1 is PRHDT and CDR2 FYEKMQ (reference sequence). This CDR3 is built from 12 residues. Trimming removed 4 bases from V and 5 bases from J, with 8 bases in between. As defined, naive CD8 cells were CD45RO-negative and positively selected for CCR7, with terminally differentiated effector memory CD45RA+ cells excluded. This clone was recorded once. Its antigen is as yet unknown. The J gene is TRBJ1-1, the V gene TRBV13, with D possibly TRBD1 on 5 matching bases. This clonotype was obtained from a woman under 40 in good health. The sequenced material came from naive CD8+ T cells sorted from blood. Here the CDR3 DNA reads TGTGCCAGCAGCTCTTCAGGGACTGAAGCTTTCTTT. As protein: CASSSSGTEAFF.